This passage covers 29 T cell receptor beta chains from one sample sequenced in a study of blood T cell repertoires in COVID-19. TCRdb keeps only in-frame clones here, not all; method: immunoSEQ multiplex PCR. Of a few hundred thousand clones in the sample, approximately 85% were seen once. Sequencing was done on a sample of peripheral blood. Source of these receptors: a man aged 50 or older with active or convalescent COVID-19.

The V gene is TRBV18, the J gene TRBJ1-1; tentative D call: TRBD1 (6 bases). V lost 2 bases and J lost 1, with 20 bases in between. The CDR3 length is 18 residues. In germline, CDR1 is KGHSH, CDR2 LQKENI. The CDR3 loop reads CASSPGKQGRNWNTEAFF. The CDR3 DNA follows: TGTGCCAGCTCACCAGGGAAGCAGGGGCGCAATTGGAACACTGAAGCTTTCTTT.

The chain couples TRBV27 to TRBJ2-3; 9 nucleotides line up with TRBD2. The CDR3 length is 17 residues. V lost 7 bases and J lost 4; bases outside the gene matches: 15. Germline values: CDR1 MNHEY, CDR2 SMNVEV (reference sequence). The CDR3 spells CASMGRGGRADADTQYF. Written as DNA, the CDR3 is TGTGCCAGCATGGGACGAGGCGGGAGGGCCGATGCAGATACGCAGTATTTT.

This rearrangement joins TRBV2 to TRBJ1-4, with 8 nucleotides matching TRBD1. The CDR3 consists of 14 residues. Looked up from germline, CDR1 is SNHLY and CDR2 is FYNNEI. V dropped 7 bases and J dropped 10; count of bases not matched to a gene: 11. The CDR3 reads CASTDRGQGVKLFF. Here the CDR3 DNA reads TGTGCCAGCACTGACAGGGGACAAGGCGTAAAACTGTTTTTT.

The chain joins TRBV30 to TRBJ2-5; D unclear. CDR1 and CDR2 from the germline V gene are GTSNPN and SVGIG (reference sequence). The V end was cut by 0 bases, the J end by 0 bases, with 5 bases between. The CDR3 length is 13 residues. The CDR3 DNA sequence: TGTGCCTGGAGTGTATCGTACCAAGAGACCCAGTACTTC. It specifies CAWSVSYQETQYF.

In nucleotides, the CDR3 is TGCGCCAGCAGCTGGGGAGTAGAGATTACCCAAGAGACCCAGTACTTC. Its protein product is CASSWGVEITQETQYF. The chain links TRBV5-1 to TRBJ2-5; D is possibly TRBD2 (5 bases). The germline gives CDR1 SGHRS, CDR2 YFSETQ. This CDR3 region has 16 residues. V was pared by 3 bases and J by 1 base, with 16 bases between.

The chain is built from TRBV6-5 and TRBJ2-1; 7 bases match TRBD1. The CDR3 covers 14 residues. The germline V gene has CDR1 MNHEY and CDR2 SVGAGI. V lost 6 bases, J lost 6 bases, and 8 bases stayed unmatched. The CDR3 region is CASSNPGQFNEQFF. In DNA, the CDR3 is TGTGCCAGCAGCAACCCGGGACAGTTCAATGAGCAGTTCTTC.

V and J are TRBV12-3 or TRBV12-4 and TRBJ1-2; D is ambiguous. The CDR3 runs 13 residues. V lost 3 bases to trimming and J lost 4 bases, with 9 bases between them. The CDR3 loop is CASSLEQSYGYTF. The CDR3 DNA follows: TGTGCCAGCAGTTTGGAACAGAGCTATGGCTACACCTTC.

This clone was seen a single time. The chain joins TRBV14 to TRBJ2-7; D gene uncertain. This CDR3 contains 14 residues. V was cut by 0 bases and J by 5 bases, with 11 bases left in between. In germline, CDR1 is SGHDN, CDR2 FVKESK. This chain's CDR3 is CASSQDRVVHEQYF. As DNA, the CDR3 is TGTGCCAGCAGCCAAGATCGGGTGGTCCACGAGCAGTACTTC. The variable domain in full, completed from reference TRBV14 and TRBJ2-7, reads EAGVTQFPSHSVIEKGQTVTLRCDPISGHDNLYWYRRVMGKEIKFLLHFVKESKQDESGMPNNRFLAERTGGTYSTLKVQPAELEDSGVYFCASSQDRVVHEQYFGPGTRLTVT.

This rearrangement joins TRBV29-1 to TRBJ2-1; 13 nucleotides agree with TRBD2. The trim removed 3 bases at V and 12 bases at J, leaving 11 bases unmatched. CDR1 and CDR2 (germline): SQVTM, ANQGSEA. The length of the CDR3 is 15 residues. The CDR3 loop reads CSVDRLAGGASGQFF. DNA for the CDR3: TGCAGCGTTGACCGACTAGCGGGAGGCGCGAGTGGGCAGTTCTTC.

The gene calls are TRBV6-5 and TRBJ1-2; 10 nucleotides match TRBD1. Trimming removed 6 bases from V and 0 bases from J; junction bases left unmatched: 4. This CDR3 comprises 15 residues. Germline CDR1 is MNHEY and CDR2 is SVGAGI. CDR3 nucleotide sequence: TGTGCCAGCAGCGGGGGGACAGGGGCTAACTATGGCTACACCTTC. It is translated as CASSGGTGANYGYTF.

This clone showed up just a few times. The rearrangement uses TRBV3-1 (or the pseudogene TRBV3-2) and TRBJ1-5; D gene ambiguous. This CDR3 has 12 residues. Trimming took 5 bases from V and 5 from J, leaving 7 bases between them. The germline V gene has CDR1 LGHDT and CDR2 YNNKEL (reference sequence). The CDR3: CASSFRYQPQHF. CDR3 DNA sequence: TGTGCCAGCAGCTTTAGATATCAGCCCCAGCATTTT.

This chain joins TRBV4-1 and TRBJ2-6, with TRBD1 matching over 10 bases. The CDR3 has 19 amino acids. The junction had 7 bases not matched to a gene; V was cut back by 1 base and J by 1 base. Germline CDR1 MGHRA, CDR2 YSYEKL. In DNA, the CDR3 is TGCGCCAGCAGCCAAGTGGCTGGACAGGGGGTTTCTGGGGCCAACGTCCTGACTTTC. Translation gives CASSQVAGQGVSGANVLTF.

The rearrangement joins TRBV28 to TRBJ1-2; D is perhaps TRBD1 (6 bases). Trimming pared 7 bases from V and 8 bases from J, leaving 20 bases between. Germline CDR1 is MDHEN and CDR2 is SYDVKM. The CDR3 has 14 amino acids. The CDR3 sequence: CASNSLMTGSGYTF. In DNA, the CDR3 is TGTGCCAGCAACTCCCTGATGACAGGATCCGGCTACACCTTC.

A single count supports this clone. CDR3 in DNA: TGTGCCAGCAGCCCTGGGGAGAACACCATATATTTT. Protein: CASSPGENTIYF. This chain links TRBV28 with TRBJ1-3; D is uncertain. Germline assignment: CDR1 MDHEN and CDR2 SYDVKM. Trimming left V 6 bases short and J 7 bases short, with 10 bases between. The CDR3 contains 12 residues.

The chain links TRBV3-1 (or the pseudogene TRBV3-2) to TRBJ1-2; D not certain. The CDR3 contains 12 residues. Germline CDR1 and CDR2: LGHDT and YNNKEL (reference sequence). V lost 0 bases to trimming and J lost 8 bases, with 7 bases between them. CDR3 in amino acids: CASSQERTGYTF. The CDR3 DNA sequence: TGTGCCAGCAGCCAAGAAAGAACAGGCTACACCTTC.

This chain connects TRBV2 to TRBJ1-3; 8 bases are a match to TRBD1. Germline CDR1 SNHLY, CDR2 FYNNEI. The CDR3 contains 16 residues. Losses at the gene ends were 6 bases for V and 1 base for J; bases not matched to a gene: 8. CDR3 region: CASSGQGFGSGNTIYF. CDR3 nucleotides: TGTGCCAGCAGCGGACAGGGCTTCGGGTCTGGAAACACCATATATTTT. Based on the CDR3 plus reference TRBV2 and TRBJ1-3, the full variable domain is EPEVTQTPSHQVTQMGQEVILRCVPISNHLYFYWYRQILGQKVEFLVSFYNNEISEKSEIFDDQFSVERPDGSNFTLKIRSTKLEDSAMYFCASSGQGFGSGNTIYFGEGSWLTVV.

The rearrangement uses TRBV7-6 and TRBJ2-7; no clear D. Germline V gene data show CDR1 as SGHVS and CDR2 as FNYEAQ. Trimming took off 6 bases at V and 3 bases at J, with 9 bases between the two ends. The length of the CDR3 is 12 residues. The CDR3 sequence is CASSSPGYEQYF. The DNA for the CDR3 is TGTGCCAGCAGTTCTCCGGGCTACGAGCAGTACTTC.

The V and J genes are TRBV14 and TRBJ2-1, with 9 bases lining up with TRBD2. With V trimmed by 1 base and J by 6 bases, 10 bases remained unmatched. Germline CDR1 reads SGHDN; CDR2 reads FVKESK. The CDR3 sequence is 17 residues long. CDR3 amino acids: CASSQVNRGRGINEQFF. CDR3 coding DNA: TGTGCCAGCAGCCAAGTAAACCGCGGGAGGGGGATCAATGAGCAGTTCTTC.

The chain has TRBV2 and TRBJ1-5, with a weak D call TRBD1 (5 bases). The CDR3 is 12 residues long. The ends were cut back, 6 bases at V and 4 bases at J, with 7 bases in the middle. Germline V gene data show CDR1 as SNHLY and CDR2 as FYNNEI. CDR3 in amino acids: CASRTANQPQHF. Here the CDR3 DNA reads TGTGCCAGCAGGACAGCAAATCAGCCCCAGCATTTT.

This chain connects TRBV5-8 to TRBJ1-5; D is unclear. CDR3 length equals 15 residues. The V gene's germline CDR1 is SGHTS and CDR2 YDEGEE. V lost 3 bases and J 0 bases, leaving 10 bases between the germline ends. Here the CDR3 DNA reads TGTGCCAGCAGCTCCGGAGGCCCTAGCAATCAGCCCCAGCATTTT. This gives the protein CASSSGGPSNQPQHF.

The chain carries TRBV27 and TRBJ1-5; maybe TRBD1 (5 bases). Trimming pared 3 bases from V and 5 bases from J, leaving 14 bases between. The CDR3 length is 15 residues. CDR1 and CDR2 (germline): MNHEY, SMNVEV (reference sequence). CDR3 residues: CASSFGFGGDQPQHF. The CDR3 DNA sequence: TGTGCCAGCAGTTTCGGATTTGGGGGGGATCAGCCCCAGCATTTT.

The gene calls are TRBV4-1 and TRBJ2-2; 14 nucleotides line up with TRBD2. The J segment lost 4 bases and the V segment lost 4 bases, leaving 5 bases of the junction unmatched. Germline V gene lookup returns CDR1 MGHRA and CDR2 YSYEKL. The CDR3 loop spans 17 amino acids. In nucleotides, the CDR3 is TGCGCCAGCAGCCGACTAGCGGGAGGGCGCCTCACCGGGGAGCTGTTTTTT. Its protein product is CASSRLAGGRLTGELFF.

This sequence joins TRBV2 and TRBJ2-5; D gene ambiguous. Germline CDR1 is SNHLY and CDR2 is FYNNEI. Trimming took off 4 bases at V and 5 bases at J, with 14 bases between the two ends. This CDR3 has 14 residues. CDR3 coding DNA: TGTGCCAGCAGTGCCATCCTAGTGACGGAGACCCAGTACTTC. Translation: CASSAILVTETQYF.

This chain uses TRBV6-2 or TRBV6-3 with TRBJ1-1; unclear D gene. The V gene lost 6 bases and the J gene lost 4 bases, with 18 bases spanning the gap. Germline V gene lookup returns CDR1 MNHEY and CDR2 SVGEGT. The CDR3 covers 15 residues. This chain's CDR3 is CASSMTGGPFTEAFF. The CDR3 DNA is TGTGCCAGCAGCATGACGGGAGGCCCCTTCACTGAAGCTTTCTTT.

The V gene is TRBV19, the J gene TRBJ2-7, with a possible D match to TRBD2 (6 bases). V lost 6 bases, J lost 4 bases, and 19 bases lay in between. Germline CDR1 is LNHDA and CDR2 is SQIVND (reference sequence). This CDR3 has 15 amino acids. The CDR3 region has the DNA TGTGCCAGTAGCGTGTCCCCAAGGGCGGGGTACGAGCAGTACTTC. Protein product: CASSVSPRAGYEQYF.

The chain employs TRBV4-3 and TRBJ1-2; D gene unclear. From germline, CDR1 is LGHNA and CDR2 YSLEER. The V and J ends lost 3 bases and 8 bases respectively, with 10 bases between them. The CDR3 loop spans 12 amino acids. CDR3 region: CASSHEGRGYTF. The CDR3, as DNA: TGCGCCAGCAGCCACGAAGGGAGGGGCTACACCTTC.

The rearrangement links TRBV7-8 to TRBJ2-1, with 11 bases fitting TRBD2. CDR3 length: 19 residues. Germline CDR1 and CDR2: SGHVS and FQNEAQ. V shed 6 bases and J 2 bases; nucleotides not matched to a gene: 15. This chain's CDR3 is CASSRDPTSGRKTYNEQFF. CDR3 coding DNA: TGTGCCAGCAGTCGTGATCCCACTAGCGGGAGAAAGACCTACAATGAGCAGTTCTTC.

The J gene is TRBJ1-4, the V gene TRBV4-1; maybe TRBD1 (6 bases). The CDR3 contains 17 residues. V was trimmed by 1 base and J by 2 bases, leaving 14 bases between them. Germline lookup yields CDR1 MGHRA and CDR2 YSYEKL. In nucleotides, the CDR3 is TGCGCCAGCAGCCAAGTTCGGGGGCGGGGGACTAATGAAAAACTGTTTTTT. It yields the protein CASSQVRGRGTNEKLFF.

This clone has only a few counts. This chain links TRBV11-2 with TRBJ2-3; D is unresolved. Germline V gene data show CDR1 as SGHAT and CDR2 as FQNNGV. The CDR3 runs 14 residues. The germline V and J ends were trimmed by 4 bases and 0 bases, with 8 bases remaining between them. The CDR3 nucleotides are TGTGCCAGCAGCTCCGATCGGAGCACAGATACGCAGTATTTT. Amino acids: CASSSDRSTDTQYF.